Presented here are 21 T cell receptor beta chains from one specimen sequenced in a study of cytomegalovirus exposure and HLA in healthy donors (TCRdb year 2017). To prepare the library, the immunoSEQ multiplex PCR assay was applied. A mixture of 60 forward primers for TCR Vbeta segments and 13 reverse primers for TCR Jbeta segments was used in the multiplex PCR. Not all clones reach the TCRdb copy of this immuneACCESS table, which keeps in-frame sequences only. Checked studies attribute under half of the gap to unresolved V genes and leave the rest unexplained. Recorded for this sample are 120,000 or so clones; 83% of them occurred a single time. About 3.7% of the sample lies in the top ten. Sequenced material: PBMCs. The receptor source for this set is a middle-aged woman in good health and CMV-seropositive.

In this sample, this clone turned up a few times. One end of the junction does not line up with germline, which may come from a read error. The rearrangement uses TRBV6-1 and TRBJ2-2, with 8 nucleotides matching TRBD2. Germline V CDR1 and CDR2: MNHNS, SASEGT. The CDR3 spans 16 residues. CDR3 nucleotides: TGTGCCATCAGTGCTCGAGCGGGAGCGGACACCGGGGAGCTGTTTTTT. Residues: CAISARAGADTGELFF.

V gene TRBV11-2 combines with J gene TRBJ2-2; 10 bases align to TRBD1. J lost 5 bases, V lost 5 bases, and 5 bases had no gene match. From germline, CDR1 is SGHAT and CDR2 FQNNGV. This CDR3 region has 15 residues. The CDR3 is CASSPGQGWTGELFF. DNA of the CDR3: TGTGCCAGCAGCCCGGGACAGGGGTGGACCGGGGAGCTGTTTTTT.

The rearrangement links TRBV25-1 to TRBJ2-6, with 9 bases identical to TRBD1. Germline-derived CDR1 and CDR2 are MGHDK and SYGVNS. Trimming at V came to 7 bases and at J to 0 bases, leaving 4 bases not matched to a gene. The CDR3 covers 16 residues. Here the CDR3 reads CASIGTGPSGANVLTF. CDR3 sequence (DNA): TGTGCCAGCATCGGGACAGGGCCCTCTGGGGCCAACGTCCTGACTTTC.

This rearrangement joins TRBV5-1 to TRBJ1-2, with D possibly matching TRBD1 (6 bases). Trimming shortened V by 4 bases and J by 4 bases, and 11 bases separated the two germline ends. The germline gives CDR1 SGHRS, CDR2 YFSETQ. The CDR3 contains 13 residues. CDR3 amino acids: CASSAGQFYGYTF. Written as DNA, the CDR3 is TGCGCCAGCAGCGCCGGACAGTTCTATGGCTACACCTTC. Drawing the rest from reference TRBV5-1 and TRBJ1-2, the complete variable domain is KAGVTQTPRYLIKTRGQQVTLSCSPISGHRSVSWYQQTPGQGLQFLFEYFSETQRNKGNFPGRFSGRQFSNSRSEMNVSTLELGDSALYLCASSAGQFYGYTFGSGTRLTVV.

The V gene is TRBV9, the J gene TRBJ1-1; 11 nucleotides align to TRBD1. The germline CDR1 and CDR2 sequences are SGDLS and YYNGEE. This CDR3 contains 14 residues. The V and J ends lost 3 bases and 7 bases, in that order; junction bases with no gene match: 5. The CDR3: CASSDSDRGLEAFF. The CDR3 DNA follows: TGTGCCAGCAGCGACTCGGACAGGGGGCTTGAAGCTTTCTTT.

The CDR3 sequence is CASSQDTLYEQYF. DNA for the CDR3: TGTGCCAGCAGCCAGGACACTCTCTACGAGCAGTACTTC. The rearrangement joins TRBV7-9 to TRBJ2-7; tentatively, D is TRBD1 (5 bases). CDR3 length equals 13 residues. Looked up from germline, CDR1 is SEHNR and CDR2 is FQNEAQ (reference sequence). Between the trimmed V and J ends, which lost 5 bases and 3 bases, there was a span of 11 bases.

Here the CDR3 reads CASSDQRGSRGNTEAFF. The CDR3 nucleotides are TGCGCCAGCAGTGATCAGAGGGGGTCTCGAGGGAACACTGAAGCTTTCTTT. This chain connects TRBV10-2 to TRBJ1-1, with a possible D match to TRBD1 (6 bases). V was cut by 3 bases and J by 1 base, with 18 bases left in between. CDR1 is WSHSY and CDR2 is SAAADI in the germline V gene. CDR3 length: 17 residues.

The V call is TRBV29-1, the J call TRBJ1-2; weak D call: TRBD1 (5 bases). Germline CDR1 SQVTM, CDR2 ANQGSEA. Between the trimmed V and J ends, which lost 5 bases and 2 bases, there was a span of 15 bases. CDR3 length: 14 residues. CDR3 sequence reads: CSVRTTPQNYGYTF. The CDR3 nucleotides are TGCAGCGTTCGGACAACGCCGCAAAACTATGGCTACACCTTC.

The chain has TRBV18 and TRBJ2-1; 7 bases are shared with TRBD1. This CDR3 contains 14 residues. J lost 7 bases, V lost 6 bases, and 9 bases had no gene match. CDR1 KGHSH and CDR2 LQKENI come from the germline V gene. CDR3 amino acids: CASSPTGFDNEQFF. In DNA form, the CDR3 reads TGTGCCAGCTCTCCGACAGGGTTCGATAATGAGCAGTTCTTC. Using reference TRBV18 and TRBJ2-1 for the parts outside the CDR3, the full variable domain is NAGVMQNPRHLVRRRGQEARLRCSPMKGHSHVYWYRQLPEEGLKFMVYLQKENIIDESGMPKERFSAEFPKEGPSILRIQQVVRGDSAAYFCASSPTGFDNEQFFGPGTRLTVL.

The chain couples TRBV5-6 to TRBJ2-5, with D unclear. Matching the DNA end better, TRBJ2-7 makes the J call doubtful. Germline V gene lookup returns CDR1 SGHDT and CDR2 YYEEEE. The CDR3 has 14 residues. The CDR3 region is CASSITLSSYEQYF. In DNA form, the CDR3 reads TGTGCCAGCTCTATCACGCTTAGCTCCTACGAGCAGTACTTC.

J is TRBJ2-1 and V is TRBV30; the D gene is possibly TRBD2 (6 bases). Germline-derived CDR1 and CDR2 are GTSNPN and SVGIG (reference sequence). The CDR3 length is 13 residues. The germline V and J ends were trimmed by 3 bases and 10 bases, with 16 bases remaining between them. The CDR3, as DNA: TGTGCCTGGAGCAGTTTGCGGAGGGGAGAGCAGTTCTTC. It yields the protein CAWSSLRRGEQFF. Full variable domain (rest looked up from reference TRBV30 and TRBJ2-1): SQTIHQWPATLVQPVGSPLSLECTVEGTSNPNLYWYRQAAGRGLQLLFYSVGIGQISSEVPQNLSASRPQDRQFILSSKKLLLSDSGFYLCAWSSLRRGEQFFGPGTRLTVL.

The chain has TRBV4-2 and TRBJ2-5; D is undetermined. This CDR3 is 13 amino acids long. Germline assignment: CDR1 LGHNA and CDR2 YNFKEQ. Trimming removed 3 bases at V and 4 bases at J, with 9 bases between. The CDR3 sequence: CASSQLPGETQYF. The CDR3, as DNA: TGTGCCAGCAGCCAGCTCCCAGGAGAGACCCAGTACTTC.

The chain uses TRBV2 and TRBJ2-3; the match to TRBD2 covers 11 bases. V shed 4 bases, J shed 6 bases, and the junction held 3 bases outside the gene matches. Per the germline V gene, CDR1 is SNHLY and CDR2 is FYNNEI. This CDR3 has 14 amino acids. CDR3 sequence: CASSGLAGGDTQYF. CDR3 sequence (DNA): TGTGCCAGCAGTGGCCTAGCGGGGGGTGATACGCAGTATTTT.

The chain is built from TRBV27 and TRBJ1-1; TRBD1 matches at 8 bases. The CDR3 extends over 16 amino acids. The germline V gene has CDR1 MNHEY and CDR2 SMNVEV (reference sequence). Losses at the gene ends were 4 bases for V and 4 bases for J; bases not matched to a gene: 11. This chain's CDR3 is CASSSPTGGGFTEAFF. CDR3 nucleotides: TGTGCCAGCAGTTCCCCCACAGGGGGAGGATTCACTGAAGCTTTCTTT.

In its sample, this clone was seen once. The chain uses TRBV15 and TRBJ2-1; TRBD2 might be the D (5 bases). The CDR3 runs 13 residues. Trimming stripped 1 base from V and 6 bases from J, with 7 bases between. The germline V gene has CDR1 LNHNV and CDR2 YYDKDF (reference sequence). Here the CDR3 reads CATSRGESNEQFF. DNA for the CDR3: TGTGCCACCAGCAGAGGGGAGAGCAATGAGCAGTTCTTC.

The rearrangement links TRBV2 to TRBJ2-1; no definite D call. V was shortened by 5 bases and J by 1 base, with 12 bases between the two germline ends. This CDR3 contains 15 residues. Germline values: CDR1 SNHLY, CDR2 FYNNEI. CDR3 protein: CASSSARESYNEQFF. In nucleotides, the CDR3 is TGTGCCAGCAGTAGCGCGCGAGAGTCCTACAATGAGCAGTTCTTC.

The CDR3 reads CASSPQGARETQYF. The CDR3 DNA is TGTGCCAGCAGCCCACAGGGGGCGCGAGAGACCCAGTACTTC. The rearrangement links TRBV7-9 to TRBJ2-5; 9 bases fit TRBD1. CDR1 and CDR2 from the germline V gene are SEHNR and FQNEAQ (reference sequence). V shed 5 bases and J 4 bases; nucleotides not matched to a gene: 5. This CDR3 spans 14 amino acids.

CDR3 sequence (DNA): TGTGCCAGCAGCTTAACACGGGAGACCTACAATGAGCAGTTCTTC. It specifies CASSLTRETYNEQFF. V is TRBV7-9 and J is TRBJ2-1; the D gene is possibly TRBD2 (6 bases). This CDR3 has 15 amino acids. V was pared by 2 bases and J by 2 bases, with 10 bases between. Germline CDR1 reads SEHNR; CDR2 reads FQNEAQ (reference sequence).

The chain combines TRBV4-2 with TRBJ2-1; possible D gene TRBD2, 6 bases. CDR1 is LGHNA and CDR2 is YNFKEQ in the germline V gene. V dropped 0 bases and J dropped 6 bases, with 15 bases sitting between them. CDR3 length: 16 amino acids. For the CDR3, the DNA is TGTGCCAGCAGCCAAGATCTCCAGCAGGGAGGCAATGAGCAGTTCTTC. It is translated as CASSQDLQQGGNEQFF.

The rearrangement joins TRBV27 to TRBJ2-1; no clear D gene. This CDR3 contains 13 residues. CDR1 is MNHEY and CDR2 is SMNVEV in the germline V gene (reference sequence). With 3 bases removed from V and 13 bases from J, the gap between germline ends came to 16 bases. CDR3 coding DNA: TGTGCCAGCAGTTTTTCCTGGCAGAACCGACAGTTCTTC. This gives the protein CASSFSWQNRQFF.

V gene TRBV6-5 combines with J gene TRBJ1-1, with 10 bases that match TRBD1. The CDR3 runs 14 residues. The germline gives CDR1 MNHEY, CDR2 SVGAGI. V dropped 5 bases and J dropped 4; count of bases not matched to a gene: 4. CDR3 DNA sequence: TGTGCCAGCAGTGCCGGACAGGGGGTCACTGAAGCTTTCTTT. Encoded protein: CASSAGQGVTEAFF.